This T cell receptor beta chain was obtained from a study of cytomegalovirus exposure and HLA in healthy donors. Only in-frame clones appear in the TCRdb table, and some are missing; sequencing was by immunoSEQ multiplex PCR. This sample has approximately 82,000 clones, with 85% to 95% found just once. The germline CDR1 and CDR2 sequences are KGHSH and LQKENI. Trimming removed 5 bases from V and 0 bases from J; junction bases left unmatched: 14. The CDR3 is 18 amino acids. Comments on this clone: Its antigen is unknown.

Study-wide findings and caveats: The authors confirmed in vitro that a few CMV-associated chains were specific for CMV antigens. For most TCR sequences rarity was the rule, although some public TCRs occurred in many donors.

The receptor was isolated from a man aged 18 to 35 in good health and CMV-seronegative. The gene calls are TRBV18 and TRBJ1-2; TRBD1 matches at 8 bases. Material for sequencing was PBMCs. The CDR3 region is CASSFAGTGKKPNYGYTF. The CDR3 nucleotides are TGTGCCAGCTCATTCGCCGGGACAGGAAAAAAACCTAACTATGGCTACACCTTC.